This T cell receptor (beta chain) is from a study of identical twins. Whole-study results and caveats: Carriage of fewer insertions was seen in abundant cord blood beta clonotypes, whereas memory repertoires showed none.

This CDR3 spans 19 amino acids. Germline V gives CDR1 LNHNV, CDR2 YYDKDF (reference sequence). With V trimmed by 4 bases and J by 5 bases, 18 bases remained unmatched. TCRdb re-called the 5' RACE reads through MiXCR, storing one row per CDR3 protein. The sample lists some 270,000 distinct CDR3 sequences, about 9% occurring once. This clonotype was seen a few times. Its specificity is unknown. The sample was also linked to a second study, of yellow fever vaccine responses in identical twins. That study reports: Twins' vaccine T cell responses reportedly seemed partly convergent and partly personalized.

The V call is TRBV15, the J call TRBJ2-3; TRBD2 matches 10 bases. Sequencing was done on a sample of CD8+ T cells sorted from blood. The sequence was obtained from a woman under 30 in good health. As DNA, the CDR3 is TGTGCCACCAGCAAACCCGCGGGTAGGCTAGCGGGAGTTGGAGATACGCAGTATTTT. Its protein product is CATSKPAGRLAGVGDTQYF.